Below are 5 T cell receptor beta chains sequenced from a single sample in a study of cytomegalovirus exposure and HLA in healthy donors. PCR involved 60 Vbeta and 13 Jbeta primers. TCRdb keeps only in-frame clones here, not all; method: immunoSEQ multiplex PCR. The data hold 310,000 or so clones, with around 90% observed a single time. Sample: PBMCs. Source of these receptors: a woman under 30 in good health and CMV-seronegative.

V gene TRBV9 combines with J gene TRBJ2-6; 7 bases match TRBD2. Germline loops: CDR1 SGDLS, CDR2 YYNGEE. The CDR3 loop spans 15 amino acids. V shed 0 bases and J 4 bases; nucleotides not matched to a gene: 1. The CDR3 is CASSVGAGGANVLTF. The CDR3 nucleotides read TGTGCCAGCAGCGTAGGAGCGGGAGGGGCCAACGTCCTGACTTTC. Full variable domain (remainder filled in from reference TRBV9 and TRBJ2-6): DSGVTQTPKHLITATGQRVTLRCSPRSGDLSVYWYQQSLDQGLQFLIQYYNGEERAKGNILERFSAQQFPDLHSELNLSSLELGDSALYFCASSVGAGGANVLTFGAGSRLTVL.

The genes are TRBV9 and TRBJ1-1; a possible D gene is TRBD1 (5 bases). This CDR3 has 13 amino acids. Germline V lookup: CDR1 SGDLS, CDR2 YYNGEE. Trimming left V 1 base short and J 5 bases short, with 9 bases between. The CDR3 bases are TGTGCCAGCAGCGTACAGGGTGTAACTGAAGCTTTCTTT. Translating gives CASSVQGVTEAFF.

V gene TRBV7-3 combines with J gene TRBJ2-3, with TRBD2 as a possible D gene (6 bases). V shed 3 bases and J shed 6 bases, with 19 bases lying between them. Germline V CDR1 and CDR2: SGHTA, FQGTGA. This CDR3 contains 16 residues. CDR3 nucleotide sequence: TGTGCCAGCAGCTTGGGGAGGACCCCTACCTATGATACGCAGTATTTT. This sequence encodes CASSLGRTPTYDTQYF. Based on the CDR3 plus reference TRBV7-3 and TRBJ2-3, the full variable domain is GAGVSQTPSNKVTEKGKYVELRCDPISGHTALYWYRQSLGQGPEFLIYFQGTGAADDSGLPNDRFFAVRPEGSVSTLKIQRTERGDSAVYLCASSLGRTPTYDTQYFGPGTRLTVL.

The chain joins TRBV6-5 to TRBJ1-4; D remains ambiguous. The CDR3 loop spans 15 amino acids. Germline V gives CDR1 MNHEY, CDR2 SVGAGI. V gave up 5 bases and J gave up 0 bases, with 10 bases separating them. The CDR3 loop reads CASSSLLATNEKLFF. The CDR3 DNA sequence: TGTGCCAGCAGTAGCTTACTTGCAACTAATGAAAAACTGTTTTTT.

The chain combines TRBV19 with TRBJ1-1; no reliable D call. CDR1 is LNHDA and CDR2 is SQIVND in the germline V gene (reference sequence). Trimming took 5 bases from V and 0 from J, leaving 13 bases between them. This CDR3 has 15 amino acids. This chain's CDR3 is CASSVLSPMNTEAFF. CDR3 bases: TGTGCCAGTAGTGTCCTCTCCCCTATGAACACTGAAGCTTTCTTT.